A single TCR beta chain is shown here with its context. This clonotype has just one count. Its antigen has not been determined. Compared with germline, one end of the junction differs, possibly owing to a read error. Flow cytometry had shown CD8+CD57+ cell expansion in the patients selected for sequencing. Every patient had severe acquired aplastic anemia, diagnosed using the International Study of Aplastic Anemia and Agranulocytosis and Camitta criteria. At the time blood was sampled, none of the patients had received any therapy. TCR repertoires of sorted CD4+ and CD8+ blood T cells from severe aplastic anemia patients and healthy subjects were deep-sequenced in the study. Patients were enrolled in the USA under clinicaltrials.gov protocols 00001620, 01623167, 00001397, 00071045, 00081523 and 00961064. Ficoll-Paque density gradient centrifugation was used to isolate peripheral blood mononuclear cells. CD4+ and CD8+ T cells were sorted by FACS or magnetic beads before DNA extraction.

The data were obtained in a study of CD8+CD57+ T cells in acquired aplastic anemia listed by TCRdb under 2018. About the study as a whole: A mean of approximately 3 ug of DNA, ranging from about 0.2 to 27.4 ug, was extracted from sorted CD4+ and CD8+ cells. A CD8+CD57+ expansion meant a frequency higher than the mean frequency seen in healthy subjects. Study-wide conclusions, independent of this receptor: Some 30 CD8+ CDR3 sequences were shared between patients and controls but appeared highly expressed in patients and within their immunodominant clones. CD8+ Simpson's diversity did not differ significantly between patients and healthy controls (P=0.060).

From the germline V gene (reference sequence), CDR1 is LNHDA and CDR2 is SQIVND. From cysteine to phenylalanine, the CDR3 is 17 amino acids long. The kept DNA is CDR3 alone, 51 bases in frame from the first base. Genomic DNA was used as template for profiling of TCR beta VDJ combinations and CDR3 sequences. An Illumina HiSeq 2000 was used for TCR repertoire sequencing. The paper's processing steps were these. Repertoire assessment relied on Simpson's diversity index, CDR3 size and DJ length profiles, and TRBV/TRBJ rearrangement plots. The most abundant DNA sequence in the deep sequencing data was defined as the immunodominant clone. CDR3 amino acid sequences were screened for sharing across subjects and were compared with published repertoires and the VDJdb database. TCRdb reprocessing: public reads trimmed at Q25 with fastp, clones called with MiXCR, in-frame beta chains kept. Every entry covers one CDR3 protein and lists the most common genes and DNA from its rows. The V and J calls, along with clone size, are taken from TCRdb and not from the paper's own processing. Across this sample there are about 470,000 distinct CDR3 sequences, with roughly a third seen only once. The ten largest account for less than 0.85% of the sample.

This TCR was sampled from a human donor with aplastic anemia. Sequences were obtained from sorted CD4+, CD8+, or CD8+CD57+ T cells (not recorded which) from PBMCs. The chain uses TRBV19 and TRBJ2-7; 10 central bases correspond to TRBD2. In nucleotide form, the sequence is TGTGCCAGTAGTATAGCGGCTAGCGGGAGTTTAAGCTACGGGCAGTACTTC. Its protein reads: CASSIAASGSLSYGQYF.